This TCR beta chain comes out of a study of blood T cell repertoires in COVID-19. This CDR3 contains 14 residues. Germline V CDR1 and CDR2: LNHDA, SQIVND (reference sequence). Trimming left V 3 bases short and J 4 bases short, with 12 bases between. Enrolled through a virtual design, the participants were between about 18 and 100 years of age and came from 24 US areas. Participant-reported clinical history was the basis for cohort assignment. Generated by immunoSEQ multiplex PCR, the TCRdb table keeps only in-frame clones and is missing some. Here the sample spans approximately 380,000 clones, 88% being singletons.

The chain joins TRBV19 to TRBJ1-2; D not resolved. The sequencing input was PBMCs or T cells enriched from blood (not recorded which). The receptor comes from a woman under 30 who had recovered from COVID-19. CDR3 nucleotide sequence: TGTGCCAGTAGTATTACGGGGTCTGGCTATGGCTACACCTTC. Translated, it gives CASSITGSGYGYTF.